Presented here are 27 T cell receptor beta chains from one specimen sequenced in a study of neurological immune-mediated disorders. TCRdb called the 5' RACE reads again in MiXCR, with one record for every CDR3 protein. The sample contains more than 70,000 distinct CDR3 sequences, over 9% of which appear only once. Sequenced material: PBMCs. The origin of the receptors is a man between 40 and 49 years old in good health.

V is TRBV12-5 and J is TRBJ2-2; no clear D gene. The CDR3 runs to 17 residues. Trimming took 1 base from V and 5 from J, leaving 17 bases between them. Germline CDR1 is LGHNT and CDR2 is FRNRAP. The CDR3 loop is CASGLGYTTSGTGELFF. In DNA form, the CDR3 reads TGTGCTAGTGGTTTGGGCTACACTACCTCGGGTACCGGGGAGCTGTTTTTT.

This clonotype was seen many times. The V call is TRBV9, the J call TRBJ2-7, with TRBD1 matching over 8 bases. Germline-derived CDR1 and CDR2 are SGDLS and YYNGEE. The length of the CDR3 is 16 residues. Trimming removed 4 bases from V and 1 base from J; junction bases left unmatched: 10. The CDR3 DNA is TGTGCCAGCAGCCCCCACACAGGGGGTGATTCCTACGAGCAGTACTTC. Its protein is CASSPHTGGDSYEQYF.

Ten or more counts support this clonotype. This chain connects TRBV29-1 to TRBJ1-5; D not resolved. CDR3 length: 14 amino acids. V lost 0 bases and J lost 6, with 12 bases in between. Germline CDR1 is SQVTM and CDR2 is ANQGSEA. The DNA for the CDR3 is TGCAGCGTTGAAGATAACGGTACCGGTCAGCCCCAGCATTTT. Translating it yields CSVEDNGTGQPQHF.

This clonotype was seen at least ten times. The CDR3 region is CASSSSPDSSSYEQYF. The CDR3 DNA reads TGCGCCAGCAGCTCCTCCCCCGACAGTAGCTCCTACGAGCAGTACTTC. This rearrangement joins TRBV5-1 to TRBJ2-7, with TRBD1 as a possible D gene (5 bases). The length of the CDR3 is 16 residues. Trimming took 3 bases from V and 0 from J, leaving 16 bases between them. Germline values: CDR1 SGHRS, CDR2 YFSETQ. Full variable domain (rest looked up from reference TRBV5-1 and TRBJ2-7): KAGVTQTPRYLIKTRGQQVTLSCSPISGHRSVSWYQQTPGQGLQFLFEYFSETQRNKGNFPGRFSGRQFSNSRSEMNVSTLELGDSALYLCASSSSPDSSSYEQYFGPGTRLTVT.

This clonotype was found a few times. As DNA, the CDR3 is TGTGCCACCAGTGATTTTACGGTTACTAGCACAGATACGCAGTATTTT. Residues: CATSDFTVTSTDTQYF. This sequence joins TRBV24-1 and TRBJ2-3; D unclear. Trimming shortened V by 1 base and J by 0 bases, and 10 bases separated the two germline ends. Per the germline V gene, CDR1 is KGHDR and CDR2 is SFDVKD. The CDR3 length is 16 residues.

This clonotype was seen many times. The rearrangement uses TRBV2 and TRBJ2-1; TRBD2 matches 9 bases. The ends lost 4 bases at V and 0 bases at J; junction bases unmatched: 13. Looked up from germline, CDR1 is SNHLY and CDR2 is FYNNEI. CDR3 length: 19 amino acids. The CDR3: CASSGIAGDGVSSYNEQFF. The DNA for the CDR3 is TGTGCCAGCAGTGGTATAGCGGGGGATGGGGTTAGCTCCTACAATGAGCAGTTCTTC.

This clonotype came up many times. The V and J genes are TRBV5-1 and TRBJ2-3, with D perhaps matching TRBD2 (6 bases). Trimming pared 3 bases from V and 6 bases from J, leaving 17 bases between. Germline CDR1 is SGHRS and CDR2 is YFSETQ. The length of the CDR3 is 15 residues. The CDR3 region has the DNA TGCGCCAGCAGCTCGGAGGGGTACGCGGCGGATACGCAGTATTTT. Its translation is CASSSEGYAADTQYF.

The genes are TRBV20-1 and TRBJ2-1, with 7 positions matching TRBD2. V lost 3 bases, J lost 5 bases, and 7 bases stayed unmatched. Germline lookup yields CDR1 DFQATT and CDR2 SNEGSKA (reference sequence). This CDR3 is 14 amino acids long. The CDR3: CSASQAGSHNEQFF. DNA for the CDR3: TGCAGTGCTAGTCAAGCGGGATCCCACAATGAGCAGTTCTTC.

This clonotype was seen repeatedly, ten times or more. The genes are TRBV9 and TRBJ1-2; 8 bases line up with TRBD1. Germline CDR1 and CDR2: SGDLS and YYNGEE. The CDR3 sequence is 14 residues long. V lost 5 bases to trimming and J lost 7 bases; unmatched junction nucleotides: 10. CDR3: CASRASWTGSGYTF. CDR3 nucleotides: TGTGCCAGCAGAGCCTCCTGGACAGGGTCTGGCTACACCTTC.

This clonotype came up many times. V and J are TRBV29-1 and TRBJ2-7, with a weak D call TRBD1 (6 bases). The CDR3 contains 17 residues. Trimming cost V 0 bases and J 3 bases, with 21 bases left between them. Germline V lookup: CDR1 SQVTM, CDR2 ANQGSEA. CDR3 protein: CSVEDLGYPGHHYEQYF. The CDR3 DNA sequence: TGCAGCGTTGAAGATCTCGGGTACCCGGGACACCACTACGAGCAGTACTTC.

The table lists this clonotype with many counts. The chain combines TRBV5-1 with TRBJ1-5, with TRBD1 matching 9 bases. The CDR3 sequence is 15 residues long. V gave up 3 bases and J gave up 1 base; unmatched junction bases: 2. Germline lookup yields CDR1 SGHRS and CDR2 YFSETQ. The CDR3 is CASSSGQGSNQPQHF. The CDR3, as DNA: TGCGCCAGCAGCTCTGGACAGGGGAGCAATCAGCCCCAGCATTTT.

This clonotype came up many times. The chain uses TRBV5-1 and TRBJ1-4; D perhaps matches TRBD1 (5 bases). Germline CDR1 SGHRS, CDR2 YFSETQ. The germline V and J ends were trimmed by 1 base and 4 bases, with 11 bases remaining between them. The CDR3 is 15 residues long. The DNA of the CDR3 is TGCGCCAGCAGCTTGTTGGGACGGAGTAATGAAAAACTGTTTTTT. Amino acid sequence: CASSLLGRSNEKLFF.

The sample holds many counts of this clonotype. The chain employs TRBV5-5 and TRBJ1-5, with a weak D call TRBD1 (6 bases). Germline loops: CDR1 SGHKS, CDR2 YYEKEE (reference sequence). The length of the CDR3 is 14 residues. V lost 2 bases, J lost 6 bases, and 12 bases lay in between. CDR3 sequence: CASSLGGRGQPQHF. CDR3 bases: TGTGCCAGCAGCTTAGGGGGAAGGGGTCAGCCCCAGCATTTT.

The sample holds many counts of this clonotype. The rearrangement links TRBV28 to TRBJ1-1; D is undetermined. CDR1 and CDR2 from the germline V gene are MDHEN and SYDVKM. The CDR3 is 15 residues long. V gave up 5 bases and J gave up 4 bases, with 17 bases separating them. DNA for the CDR3: TGTGCCAGCAGTCCGGAGATAGGGTGGGTCACTGAAGCTTTCTTT. Amino acid sequence: CASSPEIGWVTEAFF.

This clonotype was seen repeatedly, ten times or more. The rearrangement uses TRBV2 and TRBJ1-2, with 9 positions matching TRBD1. V was clipped by 9 bases and J by 3 bases; unmatched bases: 23. CDR3 length equals 19 residues. From germline, CDR1 is SNHLY and CDR2 FYNNEI. The CDR3 is CARQRGQGQVSGSDYGYTF. The CDR3 DNA is TGTGCCAGACAGCGGGGACAGGGACAGGTTTCGGGATCCGACTATGGCTACACCTTC.

The V and J genes are TRBV7-3 and TRBJ2-1; D call uncertain. The CDR3 contains 14 residues. V dropped 2 bases and J dropped 9 bases, with 14 bases sitting between them. Germline V gives CDR1 SGHTA, CDR2 FQGTGA. CDR3 nucleotide sequence: TGTGCCAGCAGCTTAGGCCCAGCTTACGGTGAGCAGTTCTTC. Amino acid sequence: CASSLGPAYGEQFF.

This clonotype has only a few counts. CDR3 coding DNA: TGTGCCAGTAGTATGAGGGAGCTGCGGAGTGGCTACACCTTC. Translated: CASSMRELRSGYTF. This sequence joins TRBV19 and TRBJ1-2, with D unresolved. CDR1 LNHDA and CDR2 SQIVND come from the germline V gene (reference sequence). The V end lost 3 bases, the J end lost 7 bases, and 15 bases lay between the germline ends. The CDR3 has 14 residues.

This clonotype was recorded many times. This chain connects TRBV9 to TRBJ1-4, with D possibly matching TRBD1 (6 bases). CDR3 length: 17 amino acids. Trimming stripped 4 bases from V and 0 bases from J, with 16 bases between. Germline CDR1 is SGDLS and CDR2 is YYNGEE. CDR3: CASSPRGQSATNEKLFF. Written as DNA, the CDR3 is TGTGCCAGCAGCCCCCGGGGGCAATCTGCAACTAATGAAAAACTGTTTTTT.

Ten or more counts support this clonotype. This chain connects TRBV5-6 to TRBJ1-2; possibly TRBD1 for D (5 bases). V lost 1 base and J lost 3, with 16 bases in between. CDR1 and CDR2 (germline): SGHDT, YYEEEE. The CDR3 covers 16 residues. CDR3 sequence (DNA): TGTGCCAGCAGCTTGTTGCTGGAGGGGACCCACTATGGCTACACCTTC. Translating gives CASSLLLEGTHYGYTF. Combining the CDR3 with reference TRBV5-6 and TRBJ1-2 gives the whole variable domain DAGVTQSPTHLIKTRGQQVTLRCSPKSGHDTVSWYQQALGQGPQFIFQYYEEEERQRGNFPDRFSGHQFPNYSSELNVNALLLGDSALYLCASSLLLEGTHYGYTFGSGTRLTVV.

This clonotype was picked up many times. The gene calls are TRBV15 and TRBJ2-1, with D perhaps TRBD1 (5 bases). Germline loops: CDR1 LNHNV, CDR2 YYDKDF (reference sequence). This CDR3 spans 17 amino acids. V was shortened by 5 bases and J by 4 bases, with 21 bases between the two germline ends. The CDR3 reads CATSGGLGAGKYNEQFF. The CDR3, as DNA: TGTGCCACCAGCGGTGGCCTTGGGGCAGGGAAATACAATGAGCAGTTCTTC.

This clonotype was counted many times. The chain joins TRBV29-1 to TRBJ2-7; 7 bases match TRBD2. Germline V gene lookup returns CDR1 SQVTM and CDR2 ANQGSEA. J lost 3 bases, V lost 1 base, and 0 bases had no gene match. The CDR3 contains 12 residues. CDR3 loop: CSVEGEGYEQYF. The CDR3 coding sequence is TGCAGCGTTGAAGGGGAGGGCTACGAGCAGTACTTC.

The chain is built from TRBV29-1 and TRBJ1-2, with a weak D call TRBD1 (5 bases). The CDR3 covers 12 residues. The V and J ends lost 7 bases and 1 base respectively, with 10 bases between them. Germline CDR1 is SQVTM and CDR2 is ANQGSEA. CDR3 loop: CSAEGLNYGYTF. The CDR3 bases are TGCAGCGCAGAGGGGCTTAACTATGGCTACACCTTC.

This clonotype was counted a few times. The V call is TRBV29-1, the J call TRBJ1-2; D is undetermined. Germline lookup yields CDR1 SQVTM and CDR2 ANQGSEA. Trimming removed 1 base from V and 6 bases from J, with 9 bases in between. This CDR3 contains 12 residues. The CDR3 loop reads CSVEVTFNGYTF. The CDR3 DNA follows: TGCAGCGTTGAAGTCACGTTCAATGGCTACACCTTC.

There are many counts of this clonotype. CDR3: CASSSTPAGNTDTQYF. Here the CDR3 DNA reads TGTGCCAGCAGCTCCACTCCGGCGGGGAACACAGATACGCAGTATTTT. The chain joins TRBV7-6 to TRBJ2-3; D perhaps matches TRBD2 (6 bases). Deletions cut 4 bases from V and 2 bases from J, with 16 bases between. This CDR3 has 16 amino acids. Germline V lookup: CDR1 SGHVS, CDR2 FNYEAQ.

The gene calls are TRBV6-1 and TRBJ2-7, with TRBD2 matching 13 bases. V lost 0 bases and J lost 3; bases outside the gene matches: 5. The germline CDR1 and CDR2 sequences are MNHNS and SASEGT. The CDR3 contains 17 residues. CDR3 residues: CASSEAWTSGGYYEQYF. The CDR3 DNA reads TGTGCCAGCAGTGAAGCATGGACTAGCGGGGGTTACTACGAGCAGTACTTC.

This clonotype was observed at least ten times. V and J are TRBV5-5 and TRBJ2-2; D is tentatively TRBD1 or TRBD2 (5 bases each). The V and J ends lost 0 bases and 6 bases respectively, with 18 bases between them. The germline gives CDR1 SGHKS, CDR2 YYEKEE (reference sequence). The CDR3 sequence is 17 residues long. CDR3 nucleotides: TGTGCCAGCAGCTTGGCATTAGCTGGGGGAGTCTCCGGGGAGCTGTTTTTT. The encoded protein is CASSLALAGGVSGELFF.

At least ten counts were recorded for this clonotype. The chain couples TRBV10-3 to TRBJ2-1; the D gene could be TRBD1 or TRBD2 (5 bases each). This CDR3 is built from 18 residues. V gave up 4 bases and J gave up 0 bases, with 19 bases separating them. Germline V gene data show CDR1 as ENHRY and CDR2 as SYGVKD. CDR3 sequence reads: CAISGVWDGLSSYNEQFF. The CDR3 DNA follows: TGTGCCATCAGTGGTGTTTGGGACGGGCTGAGCTCCTACAATGAGCAGTTCTTC.